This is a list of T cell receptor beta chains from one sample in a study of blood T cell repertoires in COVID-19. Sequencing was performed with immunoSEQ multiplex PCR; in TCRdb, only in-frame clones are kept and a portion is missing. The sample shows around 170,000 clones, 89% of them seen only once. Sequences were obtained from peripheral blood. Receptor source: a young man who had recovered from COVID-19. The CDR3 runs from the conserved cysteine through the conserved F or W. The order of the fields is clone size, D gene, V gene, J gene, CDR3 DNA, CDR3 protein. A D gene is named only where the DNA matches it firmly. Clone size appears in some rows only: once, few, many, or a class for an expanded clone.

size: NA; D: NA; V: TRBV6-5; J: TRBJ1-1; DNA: TGTGCCAGCAGATCAGGGTTCAAAGCTTTCTTT; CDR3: CASRSGFKAFF
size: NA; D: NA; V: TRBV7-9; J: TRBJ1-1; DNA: TGTGCCAGCAGCTTAGCTCGGCAGGTCACTGAAGCTTTCTTT; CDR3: CASSLARQVTEAFF
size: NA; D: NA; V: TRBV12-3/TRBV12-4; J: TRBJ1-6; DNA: TGTGCCAGCAGTACAGGGCACCGGGGCCCCCTCCACTTT; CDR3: CASSTGHRGPLHF
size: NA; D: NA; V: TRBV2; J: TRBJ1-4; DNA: TGTGCCAGCAGGGTGGCGGGGAGACTGTTTTTT; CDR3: CASRVAGRLFF
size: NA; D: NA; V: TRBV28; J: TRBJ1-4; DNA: TGTGCCAGCAGTCCTCCCCGGCGGAGAGACCTGTTTTTT; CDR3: CASSPPRRRDLFF
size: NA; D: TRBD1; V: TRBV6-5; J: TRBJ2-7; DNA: TGTGCCACCGGCACAGGGGTCGAGCAGTACTTC; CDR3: CATGTGVEQYF
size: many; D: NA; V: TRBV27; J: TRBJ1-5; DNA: TGTGCCAGCAGTTTATCGAGGGCAAATCAGCCCCAGCATTTT; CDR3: CASSLSRANQPQHF
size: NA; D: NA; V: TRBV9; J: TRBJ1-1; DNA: TGTGCCAGCAGCGTGACCCTTGCGGACACTGAAGCTTTCTTT; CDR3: CASSVTLADTEAFF
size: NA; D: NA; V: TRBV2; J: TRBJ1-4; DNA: TGTGCCAGCAGCCGCGCAACTAATGAAAAACTGTTTTTT; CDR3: CASSRATNEKLFF
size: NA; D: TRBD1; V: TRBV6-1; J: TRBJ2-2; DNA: TGTGCCAGCAGTGAAGCGCAGACAGGGCTGGCCGGGGAGCTGTTTTTT; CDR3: CASSEAQTGLAGELFF
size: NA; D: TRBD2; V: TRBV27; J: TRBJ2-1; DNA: TGTGCCAGCAGTGAATACACTCCCATAACTAGCGGGAGTTCCCACAATGAGCAGTTCTTC; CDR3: CASSEYTPITSGSSHNEQFF
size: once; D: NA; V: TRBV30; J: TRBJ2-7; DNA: TGTGCCTGGAGCATGGGGGCGCCCTACGAGCAGTACTTC; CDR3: CAWSMGAPYEQYF
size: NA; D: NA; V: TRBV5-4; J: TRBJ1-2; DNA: TGTGCCAGCTCCACGGGGGACCCCGGGCTCTATGGCTACACCTTC; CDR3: CASSTGDPGLYGYTF
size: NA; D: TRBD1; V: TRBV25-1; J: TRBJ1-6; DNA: TGTGCCAGCAGTGCCTCGACAGGGAGTAATTCACCCCTCCACTTT; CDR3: CASSASTGSNSPLHF
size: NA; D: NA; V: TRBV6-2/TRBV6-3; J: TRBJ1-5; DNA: TGTGCCAGCAGCGAAACAGGGAGAGTCCACCAGCCCCAGCATTTT; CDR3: CASSETGRVHQPQHF
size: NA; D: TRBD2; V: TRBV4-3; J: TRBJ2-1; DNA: TGCGCCAGCAGCCAAGACCCAGCGGGAAGGTGGAATGAGCAGTTCTTC; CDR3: CASSQDPAGRWNEQFF
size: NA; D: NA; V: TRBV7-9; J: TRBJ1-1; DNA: TGTGCCAGCAGCTGGAGAGATGAGGCTTTCTTT; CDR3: CASSWRDEAFF
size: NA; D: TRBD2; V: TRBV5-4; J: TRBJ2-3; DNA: TGTGCCAGCAGCCCCCCCGGCGGTTTAGCGGGGGTCACAGATACGCAGTATTTT; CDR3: CASSPPGGLAGVTDTQYF
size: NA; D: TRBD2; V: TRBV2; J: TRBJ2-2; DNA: TGTGCCACTCGGACTAGCGCAAATACCGGGGAGCTGTTTTTT; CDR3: CATRTSANTGELFF
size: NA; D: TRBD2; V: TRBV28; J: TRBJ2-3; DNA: TGTGCCAGCAGTTTTAGCGGGAGCACAGATACGCAGTATTTT; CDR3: CASSFSGSTDTQYF
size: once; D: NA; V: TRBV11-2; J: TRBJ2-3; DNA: TGTGCCAGTAACCAACTAGCAGATACGCAGTATTTT; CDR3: CASNQLADTQYF
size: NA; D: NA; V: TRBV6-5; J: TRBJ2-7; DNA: TGTGCCAGCAGCTCCAGGGGTAGCTCCTACGAGCAGTACTTC; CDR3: CASSSRGSSYEQYF
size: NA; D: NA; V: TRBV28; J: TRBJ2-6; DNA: TGTGCCAGCAGATACCCCCCGAGCTCTGGGGCCAACGTCCTGACTTTC; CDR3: CASRYPPSSGANVLTF
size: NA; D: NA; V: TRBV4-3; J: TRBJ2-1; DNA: TGCGCCAGCAGCCTCGGGGTTGGCGGGAAGTACAATGAGCAGTTCTTC; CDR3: CASSLGVGGKYNEQFF
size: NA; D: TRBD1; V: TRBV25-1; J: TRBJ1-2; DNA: TGTGCCAGCAGTGCCCCTGGGACAGGTGGCTATGGCTACACCTTC; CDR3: CASSAPGTGGYGYTF
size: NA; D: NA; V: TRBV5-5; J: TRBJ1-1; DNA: TGTGCCAGCAGCTTTGCCAGGGTAACCACTGAAGCTTTCTTT; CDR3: CASSFARVTTEAFF
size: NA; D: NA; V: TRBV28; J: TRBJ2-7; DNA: TGTGCCAGCAGCCTCAGGGGTTACGAGCAGTACTTC; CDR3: CASSLRGYEQYF
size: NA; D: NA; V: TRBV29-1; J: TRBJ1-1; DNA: TGCAGCGGGGGGAGAGGAACCATGGGCACTGAAGCTTTCTTT; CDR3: CSGGRGTMGTEAFF
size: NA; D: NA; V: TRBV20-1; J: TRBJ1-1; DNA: TGCAGTGCGCCAGAGAACACTGAAGCTTTCTTT; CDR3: CSAPENTEAFF